The 24 T cell receptor beta chains listed next were all sequenced from one sample in a study of blood T cell repertoires in COVID-19. TCRdb's copy holds only in-frame clones and misses some; the assay was immunoSEQ multiplex PCR. The repertoire includes around 180,000 clones, about four fifths of them detected once, and over 9.5% sits in the top ten. Sequenced: PBMCs or T cells enriched from blood (not recorded which). Every receptor here comes from a man aged 50 to 60 who had recovered from COVID-19.

The chain carries TRBV6-5 and TRBJ1-1; D ambiguous. CDR1 is MNHEY and CDR2 is SVGAGI in the germline V gene. The CDR3 length is 11 residues. Deletions cut 9 bases from V and 0 bases from J, with 5 bases between. The CDR3 DNA is TGTGCCAGGGACTTGAACACTGAAGCTTTCTTT. It encodes CARDLNTEAFF.

This chain joins TRBV7-8 and TRBJ1-1, with a tentative D call TRBD1 (5 bases). CDR1 is SGHVS, CDR2 FQNEAQ, per germline. This CDR3 has 15 residues. The V and J ends lost 4 bases and 4 bases respectively, with 16 bases between them. CDR3 protein: CASSSQRGMVTEAFF. CDR3 coding DNA: TGTGCCAGCAGCTCCCAGCGGGGCATGGTCACTGAAGCTTTCTTT.

The chain carries TRBV6-1 and TRBJ1-5; D remains ambiguous. Trimming cost V 2 bases and J 9 bases, with 14 bases left between them. The germline V gene has CDR1 MNHNS and CDR2 SASEGT. The CDR3 contains 14 residues. In nucleotides, the CDR3 is TGTGCCAGCAGTGAATTCGCTCTCCGGGGGCCCCAGCATTTT. Translated: CASSEFALRGPQHF.

The CDR3 coding sequence is TGTGCCAGCAGCCAAGATGAGGGGACAAGGGCCCGCGGCTACACCTTC. Protein sequence: CASSQDEGTRARGYTF. This chain uses TRBV4-2 with TRBJ1-2; tentative D call: TRBD1 (6 bases). This CDR3 spans 16 amino acids. Germline V gene sequence: CDR1 LGHNA, CDR2 YNFKEQ. Trimming removed 0 bases from V and 8 bases from J, with 19 bases in between.

Only one count was recorded for this clone. This chain uses TRBV7-2 with TRBJ2-1; unclear D gene. Germline values: CDR1 SGHTA, CDR2 FQGNSA. The CDR3 has 11 residues. V shed 5 bases and J shed 9 bases, with 8 bases lying between them. The CDR3 loop reads CASSRRREQFF. DNA of the CDR3: TGTGCCAGCAGCCGTCGTCGTGAGCAGTTCTTC.

This clone has only a few counts. The gene calls are TRBV2 and TRBJ1-5; TRBD1 matches 10 bases. The CDR3 is 15 amino acids. CDR1 is SNHLY, CDR2 FYNNEI, per germline. The V segment lost 7 bases and the J segment 2 bases; nucleotides outside the gene matches: 5. DNA for the CDR3: TGTGCCAGCACCAGAGGGACAGGGGGCAATCAGCCCCAGCATTTT. This encodes CASTRGTGGNQPQHF.

The J gene is TRBJ2-2, the V gene TRBV27, with 7 positions matching TRBD1. The CDR3 contains 16 residues. With V trimmed by 5 bases and J by 1 base, 7 bases remained unmatched. The germline V gene encodes CDR1 MNHEY and CDR2 SMNVEV (reference sequence). The CDR3 DNA reads TGTGCCAGCAGTAGAAAGACAGGGTTGAACACCGGGGAGCTGTTTTTT. Amino acids: CASSRKTGLNTGELFF.

The chain combines TRBV4-1 with TRBJ2-3; 10 bases are a match to TRBD1. The CDR3 consists of 16 residues. V dropped 4 bases and J dropped 3; count of bases not matched to a gene: 7. Germline CDR1 and CDR2: MGHRA and YSYEKL. The CDR3 DNA reads TGCGCCAGCAGCCCAGGGACAGGGGATGTTACAGATACGCAGTATTTT. Protein sequence: CASSPGTGDVTDTQYF.

This clone was detected only a few times. The V call is TRBV7-2, the J call TRBJ2-5; 11 bases fit TRBD2. The ends lost 6 bases at V and 4 bases at J; junction bases unmatched: 16. CDR3 length equals 18 residues. Germline V gene data show CDR1 as SGHTA and CDR2 as FQGNSA. The CDR3 DNA reads as TGTGCCAGCAGTAGTCCATCTGTTAGCGGGGGGGCGCGAGAGACCCAGTACTTC. Translation: CASSSPSVSGGARETQYF.

V usage is TRBV19 and J usage is TRBJ1-1; D possibly corresponds to TRBD1 (6 bases). The CDR3 consists of 13 residues. V lost 5 bases to trimming and J lost 4 bases, with 11 bases between them. Germline CDR1 reads LNHDA; CDR2 reads SQIVND (reference sequence). This CDR3 is CASSSIGGTEAFF. CDR3 DNA sequence: TGTGCCAGTAGTTCCATAGGGGGCACTGAAGCTTTCTTT.

This chain links TRBV10-3 with TRBJ2-3; D call uncertain. Between the trimmed V and J ends, which lost 3 bases and 3 bases, there was a span of 13 bases. From germline, CDR1 is ENHRY and CDR2 SYGVKD. The CDR3 is 15 amino acids. The CDR3 coding sequence is TGTGCCATCAGTGATTGGAGCCCGACGACAGATACGCAGTATTTT. This codes for CAISDWSPTTDTQYF.

This clone was observed a few times. V is TRBV4-3 and J is TRBJ1-6; TRBD1 is a possible D gene (6 bases). Germline V gives CDR1 LGHNA, CDR2 YSLEER. This CDR3 spans 16 amino acids. The V and J ends lost 0 bases and 5 bases respectively, with 11 bases between them. In DNA form, the CDR3 reads TGCGCCAGCAGCCAAGATCGGACAGATAATAATTCACCCCTCCACTTT. This encodes CASSQDRTDNNSPLHF.

This chain uses TRBV27 with TRBJ2-5; 9 nucleotides agree with TRBD1. This CDR3 is 15 amino acids long. Germline loops: CDR1 MNHEY, CDR2 SMNVEV (reference sequence). With 4 bases clipped from V and 5 bases from J, the junction kept 8 bases outside the gene matches. The CDR3 DNA is TGTGCCAGCAGTTACAGGGGGCACGGGATGGAGACCCAGTACTTC. It encodes CASSYRGHGMETQYF.

The rearrangement uses TRBV7-8 and TRBJ2-7, with 10 bases matching TRBD1. The CDR3 sequence is 14 residues long. Germline V gene data show CDR1 as SGHVS and CDR2 as FQNEAQ. The V and J ends lost 6 bases and 6 bases, in that order; junction bases with no gene match: 8. CDR3: CASRRTGGGSEQYF. CDR3 coding DNA: TGTGCCAGCAGAAGGACAGGGGGAGGGTCCGAGCAGTACTTC.

The chain is built from TRBV4-3 and TRBJ1-5; the D gene is possibly TRBD1 (6 bases). V lost 3 bases and J lost 2, with 11 bases in between. Germline lookup yields CDR1 LGHNA and CDR2 YSLEER. CDR3 length equals 15 residues. CDR3 amino acids: CASSQAPGGNQPQHF. The CDR3 DNA follows: TGCGCCAGCAGCCAGGCCCCAGGGGGCAATCAGCCCCAGCATTTT.

This chain links TRBV28 with TRBJ1-6, with a tentative D call TRBD1 (5 bases). Looked up from germline, CDR1 is MDHEN and CDR2 is SYDVKM. The CDR3 totals 14 residues. Trimming pared 3 bases from V and 6 bases from J, leaving 9 bases between. The DNA for the CDR3 is TGTGCCAGCAGTTTGTTGGGGGGTAATTCACCCCTCCACTTT. It specifies CASSLLGGNSPLHF.

V and J are TRBV4-3 and TRBJ1-6; tentatively, D is TRBD1 (6 bases). The CDR3 extends over 15 amino acids. With 1 base removed from V and 9 bases from J, the gap between germline ends came to 13 bases. Looked up from germline, CDR1 is LGHNA and CDR2 is YSLEER. This chain's CDR3 is CASSQAALRGSPLHF. CDR3 DNA sequence: TGCGCCAGCAGCCAAGCAGCCCTCAGGGGTTCACCCCTCCACTTT.

V is TRBV30 and J is TRBJ1-4; tentative D call: TRBD1 (5 bases). The CDR3 spans 12 residues. V lost 4 bases, J lost 8 bases, and 11 bases lay in between. Germline V lookup: CDR1 GTSNPN, CDR2 SVGIG (reference sequence). The CDR3 bases are TGTGCCTGGACCCGAGACAGAGAAAAACTGTTTTTT. It yields the protein CAWTRDREKLFF.

The gene calls are TRBV5-5 and TRBJ1-5; no reliable D call. The CDR3 is 14 residues long. Germline CDR1 reads SGHKS; CDR2 reads YYEKEE (reference sequence). V was shortened by 0 bases and J by 6 bases, with 10 bases between the two germline ends. The CDR3 nucleotides read TGTGCCAGCAGCTTGGCGAGGTTGGGTCAGCCCCAGCATTTT. It translates to CASSLARLGQPQHF.

This clone was seen a single time. The V call is TRBV7-9, the J call TRBJ1-4; D may be TRBD1 (5 bases). Looked up from germline, CDR1 is SEHNR and CDR2 is FQNEAQ (reference sequence). CDR3 length equals 15 residues. V lost 5 bases to trimming and J lost 0 bases, with 10 bases between them. The CDR3 DNA sequence: TGTGCCAGCAGCCTACAGGCTGCAACTAATGAAAAACTGTTTTTT. Amino acid sequence: CASSLQAATNEKLFF.

This clone was counted only a few times. V usage is TRBV19 and J usage is TRBJ1-2, with 9 bases that match TRBD1. Trimming at V came to 2 bases and at J to 8 bases, leaving 9 bases not matched to a gene. Germline V lookup: CDR1 LNHDA, CDR2 SQIVND (reference sequence). This CDR3 region has 15 residues. CDR3 in amino acids: CASSIIGTGLAGYTF. CDR3 sequence (DNA): TGTGCCAGTAGTATAATTGGGACAGGGCTCGCGGGCTACACCTTC.

Here the CDR3 DNA reads TGTGCCAGCAGCTTGAGACTAGCGGGGGGCATTCAGTACTTC. Protein product: CASSLRLAGGIQYF. This chain connects TRBV7-2 to TRBJ2-4; 13 bases line up with TRBD2. The length of the CDR3 is 14 residues. CDR1 and CDR2 (germline): SGHTA, FQGNSA. Unmatched junction bases numbered 2, after V lost 3 bases and J lost 9 bases.

This sequence joins TRBV9 and TRBJ2-3, with 7 bases matching TRBD2. CDR1 SGDLS and CDR2 YYNGEE come from the germline V gene. CDR3 size: 15 residues. The V and J ends lost 2 bases and 2 bases, in that order; junction bases with no gene match: 5. CDR3 amino acids: CASSVSGGTTDTQYF. The CDR3, as DNA: TGTGCCAGCAGCGTCTCCGGGGGGACCACAGATACGCAGTATTTT.

With regard to this clone: The junction does not match germline at one end; this may be a read error. The rearrangement joins TRBV18 to TRBJ2-7, with D uncertain. Germline CDR1 reads KGHSH; CDR2 reads LQKENI. This CDR3 has 9 residues. The CDR3 bases are TGTGCAAGCTATGTGGGCACCCGCTTC. Residues: CASYVGTRF.